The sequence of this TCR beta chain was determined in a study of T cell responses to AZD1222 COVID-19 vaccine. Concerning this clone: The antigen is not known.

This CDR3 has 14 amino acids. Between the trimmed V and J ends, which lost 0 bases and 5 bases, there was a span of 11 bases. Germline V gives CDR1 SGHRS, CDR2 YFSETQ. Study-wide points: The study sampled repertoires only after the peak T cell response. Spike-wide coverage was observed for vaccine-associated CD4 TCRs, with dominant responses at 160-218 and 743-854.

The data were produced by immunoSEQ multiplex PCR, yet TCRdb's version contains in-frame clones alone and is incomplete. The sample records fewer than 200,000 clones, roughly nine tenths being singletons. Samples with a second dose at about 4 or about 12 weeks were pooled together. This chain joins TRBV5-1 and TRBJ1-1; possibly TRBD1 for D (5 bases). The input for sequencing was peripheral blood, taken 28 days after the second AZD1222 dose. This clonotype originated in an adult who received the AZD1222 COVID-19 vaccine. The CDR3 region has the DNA TGCGCCAGCAGCTTGGTACCAGGGAATACTGAAGCTTTCTTT. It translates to CASSLVPGNTEAFF. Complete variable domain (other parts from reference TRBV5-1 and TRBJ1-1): KAGVTQTPRYLIKTRGQQVTLSCSPISGHRSVSWYQQTPGQGLQFLFEYFSETQRNKGNFPGRFSGRQFSNSRSEMNVSTLELGDSALYLCASSLVPGNTEAFFGQGTRLTVV.